The 9 T cell receptor beta chains listed next were all sequenced from one sample in a study of blood T cell repertoires in COVID-19. Measured with immunoSEQ multiplex PCR; TCRdb has only the in-frame clones, and not every one. Of under 150,000 clones detected, 65% to 90% appear once; the ten largest clones hold over 7.5%. The sequenced sample consisted of peripheral blood. The receptors derive from a woman aged 60-70 years with active or convalescent COVID-19.

The V gene is TRBV6-5, the J gene TRBJ2-7; 7 bases are shared with TRBD2. V lost 8 bases to trimming and J lost 0 bases; unmatched junction nucleotides: 7. The germline CDR1 and CDR2 sequences are MNHEY and SVGAGI. The CDR3 has 14 residues. The CDR3 sequence is CASGEGLLSYEQYV. CDR3 nucleotide sequence: TGTGCCAGCGGGGAGGGCCTACTCTCCTACGAGCAGTACGTC.

This chain joins TRBV3-1 (or the pseudogene TRBV3-2) and TRBJ1-3, with TRBD1 matching over 8 bases. CDR1 is LGHDT and CDR2 is YNNKEL in the germline V gene (reference sequence). This CDR3 is built from 16 residues. J lost 0 bases, V lost 10 bases, and 11 bases had no gene match. DNA for the CDR3: TGTGCCACCTCCTCTTGGGGACAGGACTCTGGAAACACCATATATTTT. Residues: CATSSWGQDSGNTIYF.

The V and J genes are TRBV5-1 and TRBJ1-2; 11 nucleotides match TRBD1. The CDR3 has 15 amino acids. The J segment lost 4 bases and the V segment lost 4 bases, leaving 6 bases of the junction unmatched. Germline CDR1 and CDR2: SGHRS and YFSETQ. Written as DNA, the CDR3 is TGCGCCAGCAGCCTCCGGACAGGGGGCGGCTATGGCTACACCTTC. Residues: CASSLRTGGGYGYTF.

The chain is built from TRBV5-1 and TRBJ2-3; D possibly corresponds to TRBD2 (5 bases). CDR3 length equals 15 residues. Trimming removed 4 bases at V and 0 bases at J, with 12 bases between. Looked up from germline, CDR1 is SGHRS and CDR2 is YFSETQ. The CDR3 loop is CASSESGASTDTQYF. The CDR3, as DNA: TGCGCCAGCAGCGAGAGCGGAGCTAGCACAGATACGCAGTATTTT.

There are a few counts of this clone. The chain carries TRBV6-2 or TRBV6-3 and TRBJ2-2; TRBD2 is a possible D gene (6 bases). Germline CDR1 and CDR2: MNHEY and SVGEGT. Trimming shortened V by 0 bases and J by 4 bases, and 9 bases separated the two germline ends. The CDR3 is 15 residues long. The CDR3 DNA is TGTGCCAGCAGTTACTCGGGACTCCCCACCGGGGAGCTGTTTTTT. Its protein is CASSYSGLPTGELFF.

The gene calls are TRBV4-3 and TRBJ2-7; 10 positions agree with TRBD1. The V and J ends lost 4 bases and 4 bases, in that order; junction bases with no gene match: 10. There are 16 residues in the CDR3. Germline V gene lookup returns CDR1 LGHNA and CDR2 YSLEER. CDR3 residues: CASSPNAGTGVYEQYF. Written as DNA, the CDR3 is TGCGCCAGCAGCCCCAACGCCGGGACAGGGGTATACGAGCAGTACTTC.

DNA for the CDR3: TGTGCCAGCAGGCTCGACCTTTGGGGCGACTTCTACAATGAGCAGTTCTTC. Translated, it gives CASRLDLWGDFYNEQFF. The chain employs TRBV5-6 and TRBJ2-1; weak D call: TRBD1 (5 bases). The V gene lost 5 bases and the J gene lost 3 bases, with 21 bases spanning the gap. Germline CDR1 reads SGHDT; CDR2 reads YYEEEE. The CDR3 length is 17 residues.

V and J are TRBV27 and TRBJ2-7; maybe TRBD2 (5 bases). The CDR3 extends over 18 amino acids. Germline V gene data show CDR1 as MNHEY and CDR2 as SMNVEV (reference sequence). Trimming stripped 0 bases from V and 3 bases from J, with 21 bases between. CDR3 sequence (DNA): TGTGCCAGCAGTTTATCTTCCAGGTCCGACTATTCGATCTACGAGCAGTACTTC. It specifies CASSLSSRSDYSIYEQYF.

The chain has TRBV10-3 and TRBJ2-3; 9 nucleotides align to TRBD2. The CDR3 is 13 residues long. Germline values: CDR1 ENHRY, CDR2 SYGVKD. V lost 11 bases and J lost 1; bases outside the gene matches: 4. The CDR3 DNA reads as TGTGCCGCAGAGCGGGAGGGCACAGATACGCAGTATTTT. Its translation is CAAEREGTDTQYF.